The sequence of this T cell receptor (beta chain) was determined in a study of post-analysis software for immune sequencing data. About the study: Relapsing-remitting, secondary progressive and progressive-relapsing forms made up the multiple sclerosis disease courses. Study outcomes and limitations: Normalized Chao1 diversity was significantly reduced in patients versus controls. Analysis by F measure revealed that same-batch samples clustered strongly together.

Regarding this clonotype: The antigen is not known.

Researchers reported that TCR beta cDNA libraries carried unique molecular identifiers. Yield was approximately 500,000 cDNA molecules from around 0.96 to 9.9 million T cells. MiXCR, run by TCRdb on the PCR reads, gives a single entry per CDR3 protein. The sample records hundreds of thousands of distinct CDR3 sequences, roughly 47% being singletons. The receptor was isolated from a girl between 5 and 17 years old with multiple sclerosis. What was sequenced was blood.

In DNA, the CDR3 is TGTGCCACCCAGGGGGGGACAGATACGCAGTATTTT. Translation: CATQGGTDTQYF. The chain links TRBV10-3 to TRBJ2-3, with D perhaps TRBD1 or TRBD2 (7 bases each). This CDR3 has 12 amino acids. V was shortened by 10 bases and J by 3 bases, with 11 bases between the two germline ends. Germline CDR1 ENHRY, CDR2 SYGVKD.